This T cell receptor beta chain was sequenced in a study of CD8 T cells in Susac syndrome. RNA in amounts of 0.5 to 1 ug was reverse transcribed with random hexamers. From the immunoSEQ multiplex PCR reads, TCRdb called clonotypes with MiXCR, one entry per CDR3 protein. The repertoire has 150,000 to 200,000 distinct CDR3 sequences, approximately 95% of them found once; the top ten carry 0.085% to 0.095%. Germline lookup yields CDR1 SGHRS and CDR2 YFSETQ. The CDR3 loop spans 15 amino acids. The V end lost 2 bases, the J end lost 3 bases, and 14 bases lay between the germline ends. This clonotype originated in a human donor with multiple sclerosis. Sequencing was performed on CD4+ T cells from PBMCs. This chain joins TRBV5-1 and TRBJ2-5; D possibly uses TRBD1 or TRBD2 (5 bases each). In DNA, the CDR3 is TGCGCCAGCAGCTTCCGGGACCTTAGGAAAGAGACCCAGTACTTC. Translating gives CASSFRDLRKETQYF. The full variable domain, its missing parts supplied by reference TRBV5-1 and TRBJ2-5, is KAGVTQTPRYLIKTRGQQVTLSCSPISGHRSVSWYQQTPGQGLQFLFEYFSETQRNKGNFPGRFSGRQFSNSRSEMNVSTLELGDSALYLCASSFRDLRKETQYFGPGTRLLVL.